This T cell receptor (beta chain) stems from a study of CD8+CD57+ T cells in acquired aplastic anemia. As for the study in general: Sorted CD4+ and CD8+ cell DNA averaged approximately 3 ug. The study, taken as a whole, reports: Twenty-nine was the count of CD8+ CDR3 sequences that patients shared with controls.

This clonotype was seen at least ten times. Its target is unknown. Genomic DNA constituted the template upon which TCR beta VDJ and CDR3 profiling was performed. TCRdb called the reads again in MiXCR, with one record for every CDR3 protein. The sample shows tens of thousands of distinct CDR3 sequences, 54% of them seen only once. This CDR3 is built from 18 residues. Germline lookup yields CDR1 SNHLY and CDR2 FYNNEI. V was clipped by 1 base and J by 0 bases, with 17 bases between them. The sequence derives from a human donor in good health, serving as a control. The V call is TRBV2, the J call TRBJ2-3; D may be TRBD1 (5 bases). Sequencing input: sorted CD4+, CD8+, or CD8+CD57+ T cells (not recorded which) from PBMCs. CDR3 sequence: CASSEVLGQSISTDTQYF. Written as DNA, the CDR3 is TGTGCCAGCAGTGAAGTCCTAGGACAATCAATCAGCACAGATACGCAGTATTTT.